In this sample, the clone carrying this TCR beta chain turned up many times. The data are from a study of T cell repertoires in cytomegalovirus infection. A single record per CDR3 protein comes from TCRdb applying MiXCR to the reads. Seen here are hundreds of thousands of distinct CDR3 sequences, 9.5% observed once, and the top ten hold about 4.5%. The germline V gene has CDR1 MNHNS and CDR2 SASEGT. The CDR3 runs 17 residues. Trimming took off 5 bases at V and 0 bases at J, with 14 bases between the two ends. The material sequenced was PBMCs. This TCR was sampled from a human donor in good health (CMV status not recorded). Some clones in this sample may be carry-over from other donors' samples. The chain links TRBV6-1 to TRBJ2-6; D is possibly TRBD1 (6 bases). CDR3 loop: CASSSGTLYSGANVLTF. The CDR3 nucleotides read TGTGCCAGCAGTTCCGGGACATTGTACTCTGGGGCCAACGTCCTGACTTTC.